This paragraph reports one T cell receptor (beta chain). Its antigen is unidentified. The entry originates in a study of T cells after yellow fever vaccination. Study outcomes and limitations: Some clonotypes were seen in both the CD4 and the CD8 compartments. These made up a small share and likely arose from convergent recombination. Weaker overall was a secondary response that nonetheless peaked faster, on day 5 versus 15.

TCRdb reprocessed the 5' RACE reads via MiXCR and lists one record per CDR3 protein. The profile shows just under 600,000 distinct CDR3 sequences, roughly 13% of them singletons. The CDR3 is made up of 14 amino acids. Losses at the gene ends were 6 bases for V and 3 bases for J; bases not matched to a gene: 9. The germline CDR1 and CDR2 sequences are DFQATT and SNEGSKA (reference sequence). The sample here was PBMCs, taken on the day of the yellow fever booster vaccination. The clonotype originates from a man aged 25-45 years who received the YFV17D yellow fever vaccine. V and J are TRBV20-1 and TRBJ2-3, with TRBD1 matching over 7 bases. CDR3 residues: CSADPGQTTDTQYF. The CDR3 nucleotides are TGCAGTGCGGACCCGGGACAGACAACAGATACGCAGTATTTT.